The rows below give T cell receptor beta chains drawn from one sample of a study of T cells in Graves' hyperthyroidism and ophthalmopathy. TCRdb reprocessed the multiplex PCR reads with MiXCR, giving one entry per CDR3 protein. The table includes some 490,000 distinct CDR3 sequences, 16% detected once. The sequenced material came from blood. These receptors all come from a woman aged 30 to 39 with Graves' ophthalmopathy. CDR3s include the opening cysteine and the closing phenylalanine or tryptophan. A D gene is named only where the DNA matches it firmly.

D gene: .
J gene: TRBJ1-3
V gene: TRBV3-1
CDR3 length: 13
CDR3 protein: CASTAGSGNTIYF

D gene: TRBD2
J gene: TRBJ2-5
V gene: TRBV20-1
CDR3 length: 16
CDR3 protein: CSAPPGLAGVLETQYF

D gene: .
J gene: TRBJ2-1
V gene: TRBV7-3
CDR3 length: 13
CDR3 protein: CASSFIANDEQFF

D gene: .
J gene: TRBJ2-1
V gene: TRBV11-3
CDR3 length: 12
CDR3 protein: CASSLGQNEQFF

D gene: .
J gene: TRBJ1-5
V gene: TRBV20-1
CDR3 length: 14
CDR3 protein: CSASGGSRNQPQHF

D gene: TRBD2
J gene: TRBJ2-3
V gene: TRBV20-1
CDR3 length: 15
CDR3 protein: CSARDIAGWADTQYF

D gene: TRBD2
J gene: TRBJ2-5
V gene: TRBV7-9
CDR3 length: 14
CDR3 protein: CASRLRGDQETQYF

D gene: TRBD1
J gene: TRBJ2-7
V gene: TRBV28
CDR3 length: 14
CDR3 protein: CASSFPDRVGEQYF

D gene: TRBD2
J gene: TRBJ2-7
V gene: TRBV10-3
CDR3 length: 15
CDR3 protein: CAIRGLAGANDEQYF

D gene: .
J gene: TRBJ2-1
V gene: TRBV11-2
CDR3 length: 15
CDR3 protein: CASSPGSGGADEQFF

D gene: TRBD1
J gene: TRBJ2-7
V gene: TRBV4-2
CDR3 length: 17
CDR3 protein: CASSQDKPGGVSYEQYF

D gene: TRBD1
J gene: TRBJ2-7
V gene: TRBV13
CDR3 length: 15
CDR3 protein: CASSPRQGSSYEQYF

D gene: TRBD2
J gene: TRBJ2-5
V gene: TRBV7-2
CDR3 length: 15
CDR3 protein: CASTVFSGAQETQYF

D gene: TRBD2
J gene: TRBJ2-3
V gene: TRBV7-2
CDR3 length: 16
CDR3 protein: CASSLLAGAFPDTQYF

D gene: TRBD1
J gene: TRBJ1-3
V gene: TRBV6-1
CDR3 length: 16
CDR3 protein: CASSRDSQSSGNTIYF

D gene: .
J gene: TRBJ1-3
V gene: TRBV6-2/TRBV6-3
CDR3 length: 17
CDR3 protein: CASSLDWYRGSGNTIYF

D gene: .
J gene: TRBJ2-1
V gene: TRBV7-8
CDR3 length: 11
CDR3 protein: CASSSHNEQFF

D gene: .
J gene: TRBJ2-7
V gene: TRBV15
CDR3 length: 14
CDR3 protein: CATSGEGVSYEQYF

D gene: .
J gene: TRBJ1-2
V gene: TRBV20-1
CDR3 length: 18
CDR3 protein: CSARDGESLGPPLWGYTF

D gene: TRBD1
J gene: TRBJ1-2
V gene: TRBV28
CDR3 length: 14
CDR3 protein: CASRGGDRSYGYTF

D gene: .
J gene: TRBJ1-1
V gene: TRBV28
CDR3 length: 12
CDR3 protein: CASSSKNTEAFF

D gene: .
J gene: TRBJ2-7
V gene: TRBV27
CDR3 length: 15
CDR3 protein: CASRSGGTATYEQYF

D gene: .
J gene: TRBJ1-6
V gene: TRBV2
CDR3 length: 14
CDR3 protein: CASRRTVSSSPLHF

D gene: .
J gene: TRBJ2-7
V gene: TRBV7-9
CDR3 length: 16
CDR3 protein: CASSLVGGRSSYEQYF

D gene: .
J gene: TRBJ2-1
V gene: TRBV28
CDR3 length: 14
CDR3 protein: CASSLSWQNNEQFF

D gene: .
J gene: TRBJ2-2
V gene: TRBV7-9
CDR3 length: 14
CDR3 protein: CASSHSGGTGELFF

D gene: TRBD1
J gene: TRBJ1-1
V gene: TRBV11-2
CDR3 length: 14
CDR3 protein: CASSLEPGGTEAFF

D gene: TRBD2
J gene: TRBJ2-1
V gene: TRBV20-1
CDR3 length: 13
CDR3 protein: CSARVAGGAEQFF

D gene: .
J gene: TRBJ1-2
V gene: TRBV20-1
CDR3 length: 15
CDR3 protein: CSARAQNTLQGGYTF

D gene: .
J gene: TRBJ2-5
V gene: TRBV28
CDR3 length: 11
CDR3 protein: CASRYQETQYF

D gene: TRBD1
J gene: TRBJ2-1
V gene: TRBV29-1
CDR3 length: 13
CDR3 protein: CSAVGQEFGEQFF

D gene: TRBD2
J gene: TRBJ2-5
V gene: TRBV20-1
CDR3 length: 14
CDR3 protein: CSAILSGRAGTQYF

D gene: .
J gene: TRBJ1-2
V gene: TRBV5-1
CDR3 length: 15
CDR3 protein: CASSASPDGGYGYTF

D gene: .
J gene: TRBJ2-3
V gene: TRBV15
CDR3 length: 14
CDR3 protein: CATSSVAVTDTQYF

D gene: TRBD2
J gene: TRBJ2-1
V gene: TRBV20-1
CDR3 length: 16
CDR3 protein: CSARRAGGFMDNEQFF

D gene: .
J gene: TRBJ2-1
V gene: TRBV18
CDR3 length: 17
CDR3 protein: CASSPLGQTVSYNEQFF

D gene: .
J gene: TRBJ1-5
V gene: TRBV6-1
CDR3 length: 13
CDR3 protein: CASSPGLYQPQHF

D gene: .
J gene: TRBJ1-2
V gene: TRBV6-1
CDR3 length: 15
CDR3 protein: CASSEIAVARDGYTF

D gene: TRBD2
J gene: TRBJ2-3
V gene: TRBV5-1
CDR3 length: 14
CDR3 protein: CASAGGGGTDTQYF

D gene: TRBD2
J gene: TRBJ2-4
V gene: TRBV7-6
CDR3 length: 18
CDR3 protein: CASSPGLAGGPTKNIQYF

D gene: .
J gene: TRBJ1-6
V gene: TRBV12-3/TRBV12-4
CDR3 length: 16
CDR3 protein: CASSRITGPNTSPLHF

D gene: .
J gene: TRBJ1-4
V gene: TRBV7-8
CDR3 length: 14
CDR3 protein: CASSPKAFNEKLFF

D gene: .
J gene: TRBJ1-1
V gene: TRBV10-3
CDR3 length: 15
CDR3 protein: CAIRDSGLGGTEAFF

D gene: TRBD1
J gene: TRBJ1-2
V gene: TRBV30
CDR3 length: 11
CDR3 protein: CAWTGGDGYTF

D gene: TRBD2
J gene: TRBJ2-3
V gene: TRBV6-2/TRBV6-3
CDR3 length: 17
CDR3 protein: CASSIQPGLAGVDTQYF